Below, one TCR beta chain is given with its context. Its antigen is not identified. Carried by the TCR beta cDNA libraries were unique molecular identifiers. Starting from approximately 0.95 to 9.8 million T cells, the study yielded 500,000 or so cDNA molecules. TCRdb reprocessed the PCR reads with MiXCR, giving one entry per CDR3 protein. The table lists hundreds of thousands of distinct CDR3 sequences, roughly three fifths of them singletons, with about 10% in the top ten. These data come from a study of post-analysis software for immune sequencing data. At the level of the study: Included courses were relapsing-remitting and secondary progressive multiple sclerosis; progressive-relapsing multiple sclerosis was also included. Study results and caveats: People with multiple sclerosis had a significantly lower normalized Chao1 diversity than controls did.

The receptor was derived from a girl aged 2 to 10 with multiple sclerosis. The material sequenced was blood.

The CDR3: CARSESSGGAHNEQFF. Here the CDR3 DNA reads TGTGCCAGATCGGAAAGTAGCGGGGGGGCCCACAATGAGCAGTTCTTC. The genes are TRBV2 and TRBJ2-1; 11 bases fit TRBD2. V lost 9 bases, J lost 5 bases, and 12 bases stayed unmatched. There are 16 residues in the CDR3. CDR1 is SNHLY, CDR2 FYNNEI, per germline.